Listed here are 10 T cell receptor beta chains from one sample, sequenced in a study of blood T cell repertoires in COVID-19. Some clones are missing from TCRdb's copy, which holds only in-frame ones; the method was immunoSEQ multiplex PCR. The sample contains nearly 250,000 clones, about 84% of which appear only once. Sequencing was performed on PBMCs or T cells enriched from blood (not recorded which). The origin of the receptors is a woman aged 50 to 60 who had recovered from COVID-19.

This rearrangement joins TRBV7-9 to TRBJ1-2, with D possibly matching TRBD1 (5 bases). V was trimmed by 2 bases and J by 0 bases, leaving 10 bases between them. The length of the CDR3 is 15 residues. Germline values: CDR1 SEHNR, CDR2 FQNEAQ (reference sequence). In nucleotides, the CDR3 is TGTGCCAGCAGCTTAAGGACAACAACTAACTATGGCTACACCTTC. Amino acids: CASSLRTTTNYGYTF.

The chain joins TRBV7-3 to TRBJ2-5; D ambiguous. V was trimmed by 2 bases and J by 5 bases, leaving 9 bases between them. From germline, CDR1 is SGHTA and CDR2 FQGTGA. The CDR3 spans 13 residues. CDR3 in DNA: TGTGCCAGCAGCTTATCATCCATGGAGACCCAGTACTTC. It encodes CASSLSSMETQYF.

Of note for this clone: One end of the junction is discordant with germline, which a read error may explain. The chain has TRBV7-7 and TRBJ2-3, with 12 bases fitting TRBD2. The CDR3 contains 16 residues. Germline V gene sequence: CDR1 SSHAT, CDR2 FNYEAQ (reference sequence). The DNA for the CDR3 is TGTGCTAGCAGCAAGAATGGACTAGCGGGAACAGATACGCAGTATTTT. Its translation: CASSKNGLAGTDTQYF.

The rearrangement joins TRBV2 to TRBJ1-3; 9 positions agree with TRBD1. CDR1 and CDR2 from the germline V gene are SNHLY and FYNNEI. The V segment lost 6 bases and the J segment 0 bases; nucleotides outside the gene matches: 9. The CDR3 contains 17 residues. CDR3 nucleotides: TGTGCCAGCAGAGGCGGGACAGGGACCGACTCTGGAAACACCATATATTTT. It is translated as CASRGGTGTDSGNTIYF.

J is TRBJ2-5 and V is TRBV5-1; possible D gene TRBD2, 6 bases. Trimming pared 5 bases from V and 1 base from J, leaving 9 bases between. The CDR3 has 13 residues. Germline V gives CDR1 SGHRS, CDR2 YFSETQ. The CDR3 DNA sequence: TGCGCCAGCAGACCCGGGGGCCAAGAGACCCAGTACTTC. It encodes CASRPGGQETQYF.

The chain combines TRBV7-8 with TRBJ2-7; maybe TRBD2 (6 bases). V was trimmed by 0 bases and J by 4 bases, leaving 10 bases between them. The CDR3 runs 14 residues. Germline V CDR1 and CDR2: SGHVS, FQNEAQ. CDR3 nucleotide sequence: TGTGCCAGCAGCTTAGCGCGACTAGTTTACGAGCAGTACTTC. It specifies CASSLARLVYEQYF.

This clone was seen many times. The chain has TRBV27 and TRBJ2-1; 9 positions agree with TRBD2. Germline loops: CDR1 MNHEY, CDR2 SMNVEV (reference sequence). J was trimmed by 8 bases and V by 8 bases; bases with no gene match: 10. The CDR3 is 14 residues long. The CDR3 DNA sequence: TGTGCCAGCGGGATTAGCGGGAGCGTCGATGAGCAGTTCTTC. Translating it yields CASGISGSVDEQFF.

The J gene is TRBJ2-2, the V gene TRBV5-4; D is ambiguous. V lost 2 bases and J 2 bases, leaving 7 bases between the germline ends. This CDR3 has 14 residues. Per germline, CDR1 SGHNT and CDR2 YYREEE (reference sequence). Here the CDR3 DNA reads TGTGCCAGCAGCTTTCGGGTCAACACCGGGGAGCTGTTTTTT. It yields the protein CASSFRVNTGELFF.

The V gene is TRBV12-3 or TRBV12-4, the J gene TRBJ2-7; no firm D call. Trimming took off 2 bases at V and 3 bases at J, with 5 bases between the two ends. The CDR3 covers 12 residues. The DNA of the CDR3 is TGTGCCAGCAGTTTACTCGGCTACGAGCAGTACTTC. As protein: CASSLLGYEQYF.

The J gene is TRBJ2-1, the V gene TRBV7-2, with TRBD1 matching over 8 bases. The CDR3 has 13 residues. Germline V gene lookup returns CDR1 SGHTA and CDR2 FQGNSA. Unmatched junction bases numbered 4, after V lost 3 bases and J lost 9 bases. CDR3 protein: CASSFGTGGEQFF. CDR3 nucleotides: TGTGCCAGCAGCTTCGGGACAGGTGGTGAGCAGTTCTTC.